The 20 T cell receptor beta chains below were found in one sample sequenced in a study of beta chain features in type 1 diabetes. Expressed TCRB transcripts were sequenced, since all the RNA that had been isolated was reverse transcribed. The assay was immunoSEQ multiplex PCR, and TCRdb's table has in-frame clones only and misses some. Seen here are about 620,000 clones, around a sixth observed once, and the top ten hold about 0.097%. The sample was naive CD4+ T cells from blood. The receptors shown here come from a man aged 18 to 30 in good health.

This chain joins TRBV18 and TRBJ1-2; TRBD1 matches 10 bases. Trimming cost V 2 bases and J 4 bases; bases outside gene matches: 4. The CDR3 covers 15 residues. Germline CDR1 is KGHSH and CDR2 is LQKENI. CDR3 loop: CASSPDRGRSYGYTF. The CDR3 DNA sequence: TGTGCCAGCTCACCAGACAGGGGGCGCTCCTATGGCTACACCTTC.

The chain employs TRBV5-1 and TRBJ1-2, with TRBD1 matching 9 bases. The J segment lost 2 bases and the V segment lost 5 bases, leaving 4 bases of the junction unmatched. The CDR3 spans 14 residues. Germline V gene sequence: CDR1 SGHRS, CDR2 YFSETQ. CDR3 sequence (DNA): TGCGCCAGCAGGCGACAGGGGGAGAACTATGGCTACACCTTC. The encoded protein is CASRRQGENYGYTF.

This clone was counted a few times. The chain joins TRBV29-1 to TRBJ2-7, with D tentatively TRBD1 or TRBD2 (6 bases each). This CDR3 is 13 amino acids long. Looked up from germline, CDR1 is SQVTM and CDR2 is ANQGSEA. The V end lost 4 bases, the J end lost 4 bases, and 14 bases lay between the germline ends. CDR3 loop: CSVGGAGRYEQYF. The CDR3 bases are TGCAGCGTTGGGGGGGCAGGGAGGTACGAGCAGTACTTC.

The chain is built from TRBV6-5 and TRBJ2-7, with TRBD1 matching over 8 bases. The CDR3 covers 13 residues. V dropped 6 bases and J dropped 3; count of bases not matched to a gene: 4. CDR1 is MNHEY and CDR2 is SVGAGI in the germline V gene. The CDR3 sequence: CASRTGVFYEQYF. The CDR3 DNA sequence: TGTGCCAGCAGGACAGGGGTATTCTACGAGCAGTACTTC.

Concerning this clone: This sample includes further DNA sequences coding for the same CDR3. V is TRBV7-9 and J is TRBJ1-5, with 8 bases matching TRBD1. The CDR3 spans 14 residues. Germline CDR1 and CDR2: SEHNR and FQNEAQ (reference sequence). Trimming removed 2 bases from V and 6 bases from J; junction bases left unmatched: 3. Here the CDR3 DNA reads TGTGCCAGCAGCTTAACAGGGGGAGGTCAGCCCCAGCATTTT. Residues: CASSLTGGGQPQHF.

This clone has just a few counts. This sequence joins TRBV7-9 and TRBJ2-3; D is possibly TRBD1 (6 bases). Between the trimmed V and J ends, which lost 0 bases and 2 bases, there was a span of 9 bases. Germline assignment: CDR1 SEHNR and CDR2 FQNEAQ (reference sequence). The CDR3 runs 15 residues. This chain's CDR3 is CASSLAGTPTDTQYF. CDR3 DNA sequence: TGTGCCAGCAGCTTAGCGGGGACACCCACAGATACGCAGTATTTT.

CDR3 in DNA: TGTGCCAGCAGCGTAGCCACTCGGACTTATGGGTCTGACAATGAGCAGTTCTTC. This codes for CASSVATRTYGSDNEQFF. This chain connects TRBV9 to TRBJ2-1, with D perhaps TRBD2 (5 bases). V dropped 0 bases and J dropped 5 bases, with 21 bases sitting between them. The germline V gene encodes CDR1 SGDLS and CDR2 YYNGEE. The CDR3 length is 18 residues.

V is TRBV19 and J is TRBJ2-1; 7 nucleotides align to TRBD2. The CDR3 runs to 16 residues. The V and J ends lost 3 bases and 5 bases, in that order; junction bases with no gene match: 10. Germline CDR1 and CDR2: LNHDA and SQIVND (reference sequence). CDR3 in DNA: TGTGCCAGTAGTATTGGGCGCGGGAGCGTCAACAATGAGCAGTTCTTC. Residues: CASSIGRGSVNNEQFF.

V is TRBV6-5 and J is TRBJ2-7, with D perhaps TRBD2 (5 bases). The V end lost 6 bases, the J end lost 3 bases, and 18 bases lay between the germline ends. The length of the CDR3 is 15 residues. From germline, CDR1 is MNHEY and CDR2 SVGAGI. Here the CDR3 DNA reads TGTGCCAGCAGCCCATCCGGGGTTTTGGGCTACGAGCAGTACTTC. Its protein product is CASSPSGVLGYEQYF.

The CDR3 DNA sequence: TGTGCCAGCAGCTTAGGGACAGGGGAGAACACTGAAGCTTTCTTT. Protein product: CASSLGTGENTEAFF. The chain is built from TRBV7-9 and TRBJ1-1; 9 bases are a match to TRBD1. Trimming took 1 base from V and 1 from J; bases not matched to a gene: 1. The CDR3 has 15 amino acids. CDR1 SEHNR and CDR2 FQNEAQ come from the germline V gene (reference sequence).

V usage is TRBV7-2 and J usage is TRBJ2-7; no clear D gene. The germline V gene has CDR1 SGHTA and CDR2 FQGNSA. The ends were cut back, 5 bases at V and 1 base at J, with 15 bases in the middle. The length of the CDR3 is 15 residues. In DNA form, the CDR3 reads TGTGCCAGCAGCCCACCTGCGAAGGGATCCTACGAGCAGTACTTC. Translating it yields CASSPPAKGSYEQYF.

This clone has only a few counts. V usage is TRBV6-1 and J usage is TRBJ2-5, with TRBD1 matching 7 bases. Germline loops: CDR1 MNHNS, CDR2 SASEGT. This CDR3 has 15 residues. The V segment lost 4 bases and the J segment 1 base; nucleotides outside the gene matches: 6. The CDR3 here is CASSVRQGTQETQYF. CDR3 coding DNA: TGTGCCAGCAGTGTGCGACAGGGAACCCAAGAGACCCAGTACTTC.

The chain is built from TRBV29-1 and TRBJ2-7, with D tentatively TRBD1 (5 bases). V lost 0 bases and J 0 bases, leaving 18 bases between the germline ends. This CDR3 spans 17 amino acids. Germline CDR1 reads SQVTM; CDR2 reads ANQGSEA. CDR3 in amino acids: CSVEDRAAGHSSYEQYF. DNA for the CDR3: TGCAGCGTTGAAGACAGAGCTGCAGGACACAGCTCCTACGAGCAGTACTTC.

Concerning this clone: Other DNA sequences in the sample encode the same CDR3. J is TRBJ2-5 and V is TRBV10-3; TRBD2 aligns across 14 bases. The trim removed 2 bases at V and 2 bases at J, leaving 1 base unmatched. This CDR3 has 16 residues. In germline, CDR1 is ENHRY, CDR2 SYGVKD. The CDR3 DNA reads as TGTGCCATCAGTGAGGGACTAGCGGGGGGTCAAGAGACCCAGTACTTC. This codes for CAISEGLAGGQETQYF.

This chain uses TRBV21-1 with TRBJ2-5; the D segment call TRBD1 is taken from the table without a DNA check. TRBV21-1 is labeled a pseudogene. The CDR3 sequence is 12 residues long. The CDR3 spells CAIGQEKETQYF. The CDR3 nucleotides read TGTGCCATCGGACAGGAAAAAGAGACCCAGTACTTC.

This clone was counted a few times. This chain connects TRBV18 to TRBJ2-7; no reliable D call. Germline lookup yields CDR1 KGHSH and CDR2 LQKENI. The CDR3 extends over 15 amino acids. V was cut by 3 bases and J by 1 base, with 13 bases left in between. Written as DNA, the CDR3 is TGTGCCAGCTCACCCAGGAGTCCGGCGTCCTACGAGCAGTACTTC. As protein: CASSPRSPASYEQYF.

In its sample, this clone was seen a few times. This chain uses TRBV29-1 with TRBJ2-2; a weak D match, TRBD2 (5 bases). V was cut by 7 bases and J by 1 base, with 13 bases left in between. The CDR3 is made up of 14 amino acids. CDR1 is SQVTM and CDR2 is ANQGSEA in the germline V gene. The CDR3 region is CSARTLQNTGELFF. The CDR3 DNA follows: TGCAGCGCTAGGACTCTTCAGAACACCGGGGAGCTGTTTTTT.

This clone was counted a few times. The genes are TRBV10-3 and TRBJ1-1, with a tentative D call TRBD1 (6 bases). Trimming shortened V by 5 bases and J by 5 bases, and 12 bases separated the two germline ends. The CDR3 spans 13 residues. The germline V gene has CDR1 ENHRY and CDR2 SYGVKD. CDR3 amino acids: CAISLGGGTEAFF. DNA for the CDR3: TGTGCCATCAGTCTGGGGGGCGGGACTGAAGCTTTCTTT.

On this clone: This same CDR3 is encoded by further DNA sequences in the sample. The DNA for the CDR3 is TGTGCCAGCAGCCTCCTAGAGACCCAGTACTTC. It is translated as CASSLLETQYF. This chain links TRBV7-2 with TRBJ2-5, with D hard to call. CDR3 length: 11 amino acids. The germline V and J ends were trimmed by 5 bases and 4 bases, with 5 bases remaining between them. CDR1 is SGHTA and CDR2 is FQGNSA in the germline V gene.

DNA of the CDR3: TGCGCCAGCAGCTTGGCCTTAGGCGAGGGTCAGTTCTTC. It yields the protein CASSLALGEGQFF. The chain couples TRBV5-1 to TRBJ2-1, with a tentative D call TRBD2 (5 bases). Trimming shortened V by 0 bases and J by 13 bases, and 14 bases separated the two germline ends. The CDR3 runs 13 residues. From germline, CDR1 is SGHRS and CDR2 YFSETQ.